Sequencing of this T cell receptor (beta chain) was carried out in a study of T cell responses to AZD1222 COVID-19 vaccine. Study outcomes and limitations: Donors were chiefly white British, with a greater number of females, and clonal diversity was perhaps underestimated. Researchers took repertoire samples only after the peak T cell response had come.

Assay used: immunoSEQ multiplex PCR; TCRdb lists only in-frame clones, some missing. The sample holds about 94,000 clones; approximately 90% are singletons and the top ten take roughly 15%. This CDR3 has 15 residues. V was pared by 2 bases and J by 5 bases, with 2 bases of the junction left unmatched. Looked up from germline, CDR1 is MNHNY and CDR2 is SVGAGI (reference sequence). On this clone: The target antigen is unknown.

The chain recombines TRBV6-6 with TRBJ1-4, with TRBD1 matching over 10 bases. Sequences were derived from peripheral blood, sampled on day 0 of AZD1222 vaccination. The sequence was obtained from an adult in good health. In DNA, the CDR3 is TGTGCCAGCAGTTACCCGGGACAGGGGAATGAAAAACTGTTTTTT. This codes for CASSYPGQGNEKLFF.